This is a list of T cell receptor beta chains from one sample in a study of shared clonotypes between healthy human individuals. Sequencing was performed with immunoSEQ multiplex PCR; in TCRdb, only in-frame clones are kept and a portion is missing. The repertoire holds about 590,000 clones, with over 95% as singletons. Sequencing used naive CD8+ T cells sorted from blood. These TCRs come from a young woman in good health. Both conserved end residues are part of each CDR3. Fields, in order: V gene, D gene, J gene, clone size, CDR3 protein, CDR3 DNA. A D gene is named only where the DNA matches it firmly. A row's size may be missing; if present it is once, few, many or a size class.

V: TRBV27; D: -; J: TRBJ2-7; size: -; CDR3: CASSFGPNYEQYF; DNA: TGTGCCAGCAGTTTTGGGCCAAACTACGAGCAGTACTTC
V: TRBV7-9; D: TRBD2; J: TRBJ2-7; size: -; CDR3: CASAPGASGSHQYEQYF; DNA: TGTGCCAGCGCTCCGGGGGCTAGCGGGAGTCATCAATACGAGCAGTACTTC
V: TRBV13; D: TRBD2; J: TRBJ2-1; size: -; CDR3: CASSRTSEEQFF; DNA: TGTGCCAGCAGCCGGACTAGCGAGGAGCAGTTCTTC
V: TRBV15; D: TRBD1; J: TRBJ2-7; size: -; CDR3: CATSTGTGHYEQYF; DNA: TGTGCCACCAGCACCGGGACAGGGCATTACGAGCAGTACTTC
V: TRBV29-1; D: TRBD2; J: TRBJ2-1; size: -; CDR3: CSGGLAEPIPTYNEQFF; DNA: TGCAGCGGGGGACTAGCGGAGCCCATACCAACCTACAATGAGCAGTTCTTC
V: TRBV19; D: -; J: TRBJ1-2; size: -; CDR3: CASSISRLIYGYTF; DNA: TGTGCCAGTAGTATCTCCAGACTGATCTATGGCTACACCTTC
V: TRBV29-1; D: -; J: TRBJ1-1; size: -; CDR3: CSARHYTEAFF; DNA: TGCAGCGCTAGACATTACACTGAAGCTTTCTTT
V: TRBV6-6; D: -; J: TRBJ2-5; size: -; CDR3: CASADRAQETQYF; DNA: TGTGCCAGCGCCGATCGGGCTCAAGAGACCCAGTACTTC
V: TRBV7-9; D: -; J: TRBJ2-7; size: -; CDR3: CASSPPGGQSYYEQYF; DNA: TGTGCCAGCAGCCCGCCGGGGGGACAAAGTTACTACGAGCAGTACTTC
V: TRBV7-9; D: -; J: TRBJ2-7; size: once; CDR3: CASSYQTSGLYEQYF; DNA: TGTGCCAGCAGCTACCAGACAAGCGGGCTCTACGAGCAGTACTTC
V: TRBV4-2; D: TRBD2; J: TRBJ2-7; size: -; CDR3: CASSQEGLGPYEQYF; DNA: TGTGCCAGCAGCCAAGAGGGACTAGGGCCCTACGAGCAGTACTTC